This TCR beta chain was sequenced during a study of blood T cell repertoires in COVID-19. Per the germline V gene, CDR1 is LNHDA and CDR2 is SQIVND (reference sequence). The CDR3 runs to 15 residues. Trimming shortened V by 5 bases and J by 3 bases, and 17 bases separated the two germline ends. The table came from immunoSEQ multiplex PCR; TCRdb's copy has only in-frame clones and leaves some out. The sample comprises roughly 99,000 clones, 75% to 85% of which are singletons, and around 18% rests with the top ten. The receptor was derived from an elderly woman with active or convalescent COVID-19. Sequencing was performed on peripheral blood. This chain connects TRBV19 to TRBJ2-7, with D possibly TRBD1 on 6 matching bases. CDR3 nucleotide sequence: TGTGCCAGTAGTCCCCGAGGCAGGGGCGGCTACGAGCAGTACTTC. This gives the protein CASSPRGRGGYEQYF.